This TCR beta chain was retrieved from a study of Ad26.COV2.S vaccination and SARS-CoV-2 variants (dated by TCRdb to the early 2020s). A note on the overall study: Donors in the vaccine arm were drawn from COV1001, a phase I-IIa trial of Ad26.COV2.S in healthy adults that was multicentre, randomized, double-blind and placebo-controlled. TCRbeta repertoire sequencing served as the tool for gauging how specific and how broad the SARS-CoV-2-reactive T cell receptors were following Ad26.COV2.S vaccination. Ad26.COV2.S was administered intramuscularly at 5 x 10^10 or 1 x 10^11 viral particles, either as a single shot or as two shots given 56 days apart. Participants in the trial were split at random into five groups of five each, receiving low-dose or high-dose Ad26.COV2.S once or twice, or else placebo on both occasions. A total of 32 samples were included in the TCR-sequenced set, comprising roughly 19 Ad26.COV2.S vaccine recipients, 5 placebo recipients and 8 SARS-CoV-2 convalescent individuals. Investigators did not know the trial group allocation while performing experiments and assessing outcomes.

Results the study describes overall, beyond this receptor: Vaccine and placebo recipients had comparable non-spike TCR breadth, which fits with the vaccine containing only spike. It was noted by the authors that total T cell responses may have been underestimated by the TCR breadth and depth analyses. The study was not powered for comparison of responses between vaccine doses or regimens. After vaccination, substantial breadth of spike-specific CD8+ and CD4+ T cell responses was reported. Spike-specific TCR breadth was higher in Ad26.COV2.S recipients than in placebo recipients (P = 0.0014).

The immunoSEQ Assay was the method used to sequence TCRbeta CDR3 regions. After extraction, genomic DNA underwent amplification by bias-controlled multiplex PCR, followed by high-throughput sequencing. The published analysis was carried out like this. Collapsing and filtering of sequences were performed to quantify the absolute abundance of each unique TCRbeta CDR3 region. T cell fraction was estimated by normalization of TCRbeta template counts to usable DNA, with usable DNA being measured through amplification of reference genes present in all nucleated cells. Repertoire TCRs were annotated as SARS-CoV-2-specific when V gene, CDR3 amino acid sequence and J gene were exactly matched to a known reactive TCR set. MIRA supplied the reference SARS-CoV-2 TCR set, which was filtered for enrichment in COVID-19-positive ImmuneCODE repertoires so that public or cross-reactive TCRs were removed. Drawing on the MIRA antigens, annotated TCRs were analysed further at the level of specific ORF or position within ORF. Depth was the summed frequency of annotated unique rearrangements, while breadth was defined as annotated unique rearrangements over total unique productive rearrangements. TCR breadth was compared between groups using two-sided Wilcoxon rank-sum tests. The immuneACCESS repertoire file appears here via TCRdb, limited to in-frame rearrangements. These files lack a portion of the clones; in checked studies, under half of the deficit traces to unresolved V genes, and the cause of the others is not known. For V, J and clone size, that table is used; D and trimming come from the DNA. Present in this sample are a few hundred thousand clones, approximately 90% of which were seen just once. Less than 4% of the sample is in the top ten clones.

The treatment or condition tag for this specimen amounts to: some 20 received Ad26.COV2.S at low or high dose, single or two shots; 5 received placebo; per-sample allocation not given. For vaccine and placebo recipients, the sequenced repertoires came from samples collected on day 63 after the first injection. Cohort 1b enrolled 20 to 30 adults aged 18-55 years at a single site in Boston, USA, between 29 July and 7 August 2020. As a vaccine, Ad26.COV2.S was a replication-incompetent adenovirus type 26 vector that expressed a prefusion-stabilized SARS-CoV-2 spike protein derived from the original Wuhan strain. A distance of 3 bases separates the germline ends of V and J, which lose 2 bases and 4 bases respectively. Spanning cysteine to phenylalanine, the CDR3 consists of 12 amino acids. The sequence is cut down to CDR3 DNA, 36 bases in frame from base 1. The CDR1 and CDR2 encoded by the germline V gene are MNHEY and SVGEGT.

In regard to this clone: Its recognized antigen is unknown. Base qualities were left out, and no much larger clone turns up one base away.

This material consisted of peripheral blood, taken in a trial of Ad26.COV2.S vaccine versus placebo. Recombination connected TRBV6-2 or TRBV6-3 to TRBJ2-1; the D segment cannot be called with confidence. The TCR originated in a person between 18 and 65 years old who received the Ad26.COV2.S COVID-19 vaccine or a placebo. The CDR3 amino acid sequence is: CASSYQYNEQFF. The DNA sequence is given as TGTGCCAGCAGTTACCAATACAATGAGCAGTTCTTC.